Listed here are 31 T cell receptor beta chains from one sample, sequenced in a study of regulatory T cells in long-lasting Graves disease. Libraries of TCR beta came from iRepertoire HTBI primers plus Arm-PCR of CDR3 regions. TCRdb called the multiplex PCR reads again in MiXCR, with one record for every CDR3 protein. The table includes roughly 360,000 distinct CDR3 sequences, 12% detected once. Time point denoted: newly diagnosed GD, antithyroid drugs for less than 3 months. Researchers made the TCR library from RNA that was extracted from PBMCs. These sequences were also reported in another study, on T cells in Graves' hyperthyroidism and ophthalmopathy.

Sequencing used peripheral blood mononuclear cells (PBMCs), obtained at new diagnosis, from a patient treated with antithyroid drugs. The receptors originated from a woman under 30 with Graves disease.

This clonotype has only a few counts. The rearrangement links TRBV7-6 to TRBJ2-2; 10 positions match TRBD1. The CDR3 has 15 residues. Germline V gene sequence: CDR1 SGHVS, CDR2 FNYEAQ. After removal of 5 bases from V and 6 bases from J, the junction contained 6 bases not matched to a gene. The CDR3 sequence: CASSKDRGVAGELFF. The CDR3 DNA reads as TGTGCCAGCAGCAAGGACAGGGGGGTCGCCGGGGAGCTGTTTTTT.

This clonotype was detected only a few times. V is TRBV18 and J is TRBJ1-1; D perhaps matches TRBD1 (5 bases). This CDR3 spans 18 amino acids. Deletions cut 1 base from V and 0 bases from J, with 18 bases between. Per germline, CDR1 KGHSH and CDR2 LQKENI. Written as DNA, the CDR3 is TGTGCCAGCTCACCACTTCCCCCCCCAGGGCGCATGAACACTGAAGCTTTCTTT. It specifies CASSPLPPPGRMNTEAFF. Full variable domain (rest looked up from reference TRBV18 and TRBJ1-1): NAGVMQNPRHLVRRRGQEARLRCSPMKGHSHVYWYRQLPEEGLKFMVYLQKENIIDESGMPKERFSAEFPKEGPSILRIQQVVRGDSAAYFCASSPLPPPGRMNTEAFFGQGTRLTVV.

This clonotype was recorded at least ten times. V usage is TRBV5-8 and J usage is TRBJ2-3; no clear D. This CDR3 comprises 12 residues. V lost 4 bases, J lost 4 bases, and 7 bases lay in between. Germline-derived CDR1 and CDR2 are SGHTS and YDEGEE. CDR3 region: CASSRIPDTQYF. The CDR3 DNA reads as TGTGCCAGCAGCCGAATACCAGATACGCAGTATTTT. Full variable domain (outside the CDR3, taken from reference TRBV5-8 and TRBJ2-3): EAGVTQSPTHLIKTRGQQATLRCSPISGHTSVYWYQQALGLGLQFLLWYDEGEERNRGNFPPRFSGRQFPNYSSELNVNALELEDSALYLCASSRIPDTQYFGPGTRLTVL.

V gene TRBV5-5 combines with J gene TRBJ2-7; 7 bases are shared with TRBD1. With V trimmed by 4 bases and J by 3 bases, 7 bases remained unmatched. The CDR3 sequence is 14 residues long. Germline assignment: CDR1 SGHKS and CDR2 YYEKEE (reference sequence). This chain's CDR3 is CASSPFGQDYEQYV. CDR3 DNA sequence: TGTGCCAGCAGCCCTTTTGGACAGGACTACGAGCAGTACGTC.

This clonotype was detected ten times or more. The chain uses TRBV11-3 and TRBJ2-5; maybe TRBD1 (5 bases). Trimming removed 5 bases from V and 5 bases from J, with 12 bases in between. Germline V lookup: CDR1 SGHNT, CDR2 YENEEA. The CDR3 consists of 13 residues. In DNA, the CDR3 is TGTGCCAGCAGCAAGGGGTTCCAGGAGACCCAGTACTTC. Translation gives CASSKGFQETQYF.

This clonotype occurred a few times. V and J are TRBV2 and TRBJ2-1; TRBD2 matches 7 bases. From germline, CDR1 is SNHLY and CDR2 FYNNEI. V lost 8 bases and J lost 0; bases outside the gene matches: 10. This CDR3 comprises 16 residues. DNA for the CDR3: TGTGCCAGCCGACAAACACTAGCGAGCTCCTACAATGAGCAGTTCTTC. This encodes CASRQTLASSYNEQFF. Full variable domain (missing parts from reference TRBV2 and TRBJ2-1): EPEVTQTPSHQVTQMGQEVILRCVPISNHLYFYWYRQILGQKVEFLVSFYNNEISEKSEIFDDQFSVERPDGSNFTLKIRSTKLEDSAMYFCASRQTLASSYNEQFFGPGTRLTVL.

This clonotype was detected many times. The gene calls are TRBV10-3 and TRBJ2-7; D possibly corresponds to TRBD1 (6 bases). Trimming left V 8 bases short and J 0 bases short, with 17 bases between. CDR1 and CDR2 (germline): ENHRY, SYGVKD. The CDR3 loop spans 15 amino acids. Here the CDR3 reads CAISRGSTNSYEQYV. In DNA form, the CDR3 reads TGTGCCATCTCTAGGGGGTCCACCAACTCCTACGAGCAGTACGTC.

As to this clonotype: A much larger clonotype is one base distant, so this may be a read error. V is TRBV3-1 and J is TRBJ1-2, with 7 bases aligning to TRBD1. Germline V CDR1 and CDR2: LGHDT, YNNKEL (reference sequence). CDR3 size: 13 residues. J lost 6 bases, V lost 4 bases, and 5 bases had no gene match. The CDR3 DNA follows: TGTGCCAGCAGCCGCAGGGGGGGTCATGGCTACACCTTC. Its translation: CASSRRGGHGYTF. Looking up the rest from reference TRBV3-1 and TRBJ1-2 gives the full variable domain: DTAVSQTPKYLVTQMGNDKSIKCEQNLGHDTMYWYKQDSKKFLKIMFSYNNKELIINETVPNRFSPKSPDKAHLNLHINSLELGDSAVYFCASSRRGGHGYTFGSGTRLTVV.

In its sample, this clonotype was seen a few times. CDR3 amino acids: CSVDGTNTEAFF. The CDR3 DNA sequence: TGCAGCGTTGACGGGACCAACACTGAAGCTTTCTTT. The chain is built from TRBV29-1 and TRBJ1-1; D perhaps matches TRBD1 (5 bases). CDR3 length equals 12 residues. Germline V gene sequence: CDR1 SQVTM, CDR2 ANQGSEA. V was clipped by 3 bases and J by 2 bases, with 7 bases between them.

A few counts support this clonotype. The chain has TRBV2 and TRBJ2-7; D not resolved. V was shortened by 6 bases and J by 2 bases, with 8 bases between the two germline ends. The CDR3 has 12 residues. Germline V gene lookup returns CDR1 SNHLY and CDR2 FYNNEI. CDR3 sequence reads: CASRGATYEQYV. The CDR3 coding sequence is TGTGCCAGCAGGGGTGCGACCTACGAGCAGTACGTC.

This clonotype has more than one count but fewer than ten. The rearrangement uses TRBV10-3 and TRBJ2-3, with 8 bases that match TRBD2. The CDR3 runs 15 residues. In germline, CDR1 is ENHRY, CDR2 SYGVKD. Trimming took 5 bases from V and 1 from J; bases not matched to a gene: 5. CDR3 sequence: CAISRRGGGTDTQYF. In nucleotides, the CDR3 is TGTGCCATCAGTCGTCGGGGGGGAGGCACAGATACGCAGTATTTT.

This clonotype was recorded at least ten times. The chain links TRBV7-9 to TRBJ2-3; TRBD1 aligns across 10 bases. Trimming took 5 bases from V and 7 from J; bases not matched to a gene: 9. This CDR3 region has 15 residues. In germline, CDR1 is SEHNR, CDR2 FQNEAQ (reference sequence). CDR3 in amino acids: CASSHRQGAKNTQYF. The CDR3, as DNA: TGTGCCAGCAGCCATCGACAGGGGGCGAAGAATACGCAGTATTTT. Full variable domain (remainder filled in from reference TRBV7-9 and TRBJ2-3): DTGVSQNPRHKITKRGQNVTFRCDPISEHNRLYWYRQTLGQGPEFLTYFQNEAQLEKSRLLSDRFSAERPKGSFSTLEIQRTEQGDSAMYLCASSHRQGAKNTQYFGPGTRLTVL.

The chain joins TRBV4-2 to TRBJ1-2, with D unclear. Germline V CDR1 and CDR2: LGHNA, YNFKEQ. The CDR3 is 16 amino acids. The V gene lost 1 base and the J gene lost 0 bases, with 12 bases spanning the gap. The CDR3 bases are TGTGCCAGCAGCCAAGTCCAGCCCCGAGCTAACTATGGCTACACCTTC. It codes for CASSQVQPRANYGYTF.

This clonotype has a count of ten or more. V usage is TRBV28 and J usage is TRBJ2-7; 10 positions agree with TRBD2. The trim removed 3 bases at V and 2 bases at J, leaving 19 bases unmatched. Germline assignment: CDR1 MDHEN and CDR2 SYDVKM. CDR3 length equals 20 residues. DNA of the CDR3: TGTGCCAGCAGTTTCAGTTTGCTAGCGGGAGCCCAGAAGTTCACCTACGAGCAGTACTTC. It specifies CASSFSLLAGAQKFTYEQYF.

This clonotype was recorded many times. V and J are TRBV27 and TRBJ2-7, with D hard to call. This CDR3 has 12 amino acids. Germline CDR1 and CDR2: MNHEY and SMNVEV (reference sequence). V dropped 5 bases and J dropped 3 bases, with 8 bases sitting between them. Written as DNA, the CDR3 is TGTGCCAGCAGTGAAACCAACTACGAGCAGTACTTC. Amino acids: CASSETNYEQYF.

In this sample, this clonotype turned up a few times. The gene calls are TRBV11-2 and TRBJ2-5; D is unresolved. V gave up 2 bases and J gave up 0 bases, with 13 bases separating them. Looked up from germline, CDR1 is SGHAT and CDR2 is FQNNGV. There are 16 residues in the CDR3. CDR3 nucleotide sequence: TGTGCCAGCAGCTTATTTAGTCAGCCAAACCAAGAGACCCAGTACTTC. Its protein product is CASSLFSQPNQETQYF.

This clonotype appeared many times. This chain links TRBV6-1 with TRBJ2-2; D may correspond to TRBD1 or TRBD2 (5 bases each). CDR3 size: 12 residues. V lost 8 bases and J 5 bases, leaving 9 bases between the germline ends. The germline V gene encodes CDR1 MNHNS and CDR2 SASEGT. This CDR3 reads CASGDRTGELFF. The CDR3 DNA reads TGTGCCAGCGGGGACCGAACCGGGGAGCTGTTTTTT.

This clonotype was recorded many times. The V gene is TRBV18, the J gene TRBJ1-1, with TRBD1 matching 7 bases. The length of the CDR3 is 15 residues. V dropped 2 bases and J dropped 11; count of bases not matched to a gene: 14. Germline V gives CDR1 KGHSH, CDR2 LQKENI. CDR3 amino acids: CASSPFTTGSGAAFF. In DNA form, the CDR3 reads TGTGCCAGCTCACCATTCACGACAGGGAGTGGCGCGGCTTTCTTT.

Remarks on this clonotype: This may be a read error: a much more frequent sequence differs by one nucleotide. This CDR3 fails to terminate in the conserved phenylalanine or tryptophan, so it likely reflects a read error. The chain carries TRBV7-9 and TRBJ2-7; 7 bases are a match to TRBD1. This CDR3 region has 12 residues. From germline, CDR1 is SEHNR and CDR2 FQNEAQ (reference sequence). V lost 7 bases, J lost 5 bases, and 5 bases stayed unmatched. The CDR3 bases are TGTGCCAGCATAATAGGGGGCGACGAGCAGTACTTA. Protein product: CASIIGGDEQYL.

The chain employs TRBV7-9 and TRBJ1-1, with D possibly being TRBD1 (5 bases). Trimming took off 5 bases at V and 3 bases at J, with 16 bases between the two ends. Germline loops: CDR1 SEHNR, CDR2 FQNEAQ (reference sequence). The CDR3 sequence is 15 residues long. The CDR3 sequence is CASSPSQGRDTEAFF. The CDR3 region has the DNA TGTGCCAGCAGCCCGTCTCAGGGTCGGGACACTGAAGCTTTCTTT.

This clonotype appeared many times. V and J are TRBV6-2 or TRBV6-3 and TRBJ2-5, with D possibly called TRBD1 or TRBD2 (7 bases each). Germline CDR1 reads MNHEY; CDR2 reads SVGEGT. Trimming pared 6 bases from V and 2 bases from J, leaving 19 bases between. This CDR3 has 16 amino acids. CDR3 amino acids: CASRQFHRGLQETQYF. For the CDR3, the DNA is TGTGCCAGCAGGCAATTCCACAGGGGACTACAAGAGACCCAGTACTTC.

Points on this clonotype: This sequence may be a read error, since a much larger clone differs from it by one base. The gene calls are TRBV11-3 and TRBJ2-5; D may be TRBD1 (5 bases). Germline V lookup: CDR1 SGHNT, CDR2 YENEEA. The CDR3 spans 13 residues. The DNA for the CDR3 is TGTGCCAGCAGCCAACAGGAACAAGAGGCCCAGTACTTC. This encodes CASSQQEQEAQYF.

This clonotype was observed many times. This chain connects TRBV28 to TRBJ1-2, with TRBD1 as a possible D gene (5 bases). This CDR3 comprises 16 residues. Germline assignment: CDR1 MDHEN and CDR2 SYDVKM. The V gene lost 3 bases and the J gene lost 0 bases, with 14 bases spanning the gap. Here the CDR3 DNA reads TGTGCCAGCAGTTTCTCAGGGAGTTATCCTAACTATGGCTACACCTTC. As protein: CASSFSGSYPNYGYTF.

The sample holds many counts of this clonotype. The J gene is TRBJ1-5, the V gene TRBV3-1; D unclear. This CDR3 contains 14 residues. V lost 4 bases and J 2 bases, leaving 9 bases between the germline ends. Germline V gives CDR1 LGHDT, CDR2 YNNKEL (reference sequence). The DNA for the CDR3 is TGTGCCAGCAGCCCCGGCCCAGGCAATCAGCCCCAGCATTTT. Translation: CASSPGPGNQPQHF. Drawing the rest from reference TRBV3-1 and TRBJ1-5, the complete variable domain is DTAVSQTPKYLVTQMGNDKSIKCEQNLGHDTMYWYKQDSKKFLKIMFSYNNKELIINETVPNRFSPKSPDKAHLNLHINSLELGDSAVYFCASSPGPGNQPQHFGDGTRLSIL.

This clonotype was found many times. The chain links TRBV28 to TRBJ2-7; 14 nucleotides agree with TRBD2. This CDR3 spans 17 amino acids. Per germline, CDR1 MDHEN and CDR2 SYDVKM. The ends lost 5 bases at V and 1 base at J; junction bases unmatched: 7. The chain's CDR3 is CASSPPRTSGRSYEQYF. The CDR3 DNA reads TGTGCCAGCAGTCCCCCAAGGACTAGCGGGAGGTCCTACGAGCAGTACTTC.

This chain connects TRBV2 to TRBJ2-1, with TRBD1 identical over 7 bases. CDR3 length: 14 residues. Germline V gene sequence: CDR1 SNHLY, CDR2 FYNNEI. The ends lost 3 bases at V and 5 bases at J; junction bases unmatched: 4. This CDR3 is CASSEGTANNEQFF. The CDR3 nucleotides read TGTGCCAGCAGTGAGGGGACAGCCAACAATGAGCAGTTCTTC.

This clonotype was detected a few times. This could be a read error, since a much larger clone is one nucleotide away. The V gene is TRBV6-2 or TRBV6-3, the J gene TRBJ1-5; 10 bases line up with TRBD1. Germline CDR1 MNHEY, CDR2 SVGEGT. This CDR3 is built from 17 residues. The junction had 5 bases not matched to a gene; V was cut back by 2 bases and J by 1 base. Here the CDR3 reads CASSYETGGKSNQPQHF. CDR3 bases: TGTGCCAGCAGTTACGAGACAGGGGGCAAGAGCAATCAGCCCCAGCATTTT.

Many counts were recorded for this clonotype. This chain links TRBV12-3 or TRBV12-4 with TRBJ1-4; 9 bases are shared with TRBD1. This CDR3 is built from 15 residues. The junction had 9 bases not matched to a gene; V was cut back by 5 bases and J by 8 bases. In DNA form, the CDR3 reads TGTGCCAGCAGTCAAACCGGGACAGGGACCGAAAAACTGTTTTTT. Amino acid sequence: CASSQTGTGTEKLFF.

The V call is TRBV7-6, the J call TRBJ2-3, with 14 nucleotides matching TRBD2. The length of the CDR3 is 20 residues. The germline V gene encodes CDR1 SGHVS and CDR2 FNYEAQ. Trimming took 5 bases from V and 2 from J; bases not matched to a gene: 15. The CDR3 bases are TGTGCCAGCAGCCTTCGGTTGGGACTAGCGGGGGAGCAAGCCACAGATACGCAGTATTTT. Translation: CASSLRLGLAGEQATDTQYF.

This clonotype has ten or more counts. This chain uses TRBV30 with TRBJ1-4; TRBD1 matches at 7 bases. The CDR3 spans 15 residues. The V segment lost 1 base and the J segment 4 bases; nucleotides outside the gene matches: 6. Germline lookup yields CDR1 GTSNPN and CDR2 SVGIG (reference sequence). The CDR3 DNA is TGTGCCTGGAGTGAGGGGACAGCGATTAATGAAAAACTGTTTTTT. Residues: CAWSEGTAINEKLFF.

Worth noting for this clonotype: One end of the junction varies from germline; a read error may be responsible. V gene TRBV5-1 combines with J gene TRBJ2-1, with 8 bases that match TRBD1. From germline, CDR1 is SGHRS and CDR2 YFSETQ. This CDR3 spans 13 amino acids. The CDR3 DNA reads as TGTGCCAGCAGCCCTGGACAGGGCGCTGAGCAGTTCTTC. It translates to CASSPGQGAEQFF.